This entry is about one TCR beta chain. Based on its abundance in the sample, this clone is medium-sized (0.01 to 0.1%). There are no base qualities to consult, and no much larger clone falls within one base. The sample's time point, from its label and the paper: cells obtained before transplantation from donor or recipient. In mixed lymphocyte reactions, around 200,000 CFSE-labeled pre-transplant responders were plated with around 200,000 irradiated violet-dye-labeled stimulators and cultured for five to seven days. Proliferating CD3+CD4+CFSE-low and CD3+CD8+CFSE-low responder cells were FACS-sorted on a BD Influx sorter after the mixed lymphocyte reaction. Compared with germline, V lacks 6 bases and J lacks 5 bases; bases without a gene match: 7. The CDR3, cysteine through phenylalanine, is 14 amino acids long. Just the 42-base CDR3 DNA is kept, in frame starting at base 1. The germline V gene sets CDR1 to KGHSH and CDR2 to LQKENI.

The data originate from a study of graft-versus-host responses after intestinal transplantation (dated by TCRdb to the early 2020s). Study-level background: The transplants that recipients received were multivisceral, liver-intestinal, or isolated intestinal. Every recipient was given anti-thymocyte globulin induction, followed by roughly 3 years of maintenance tacrolimus and steroids. A cohort of some 24 intestinal transplant recipients, including one retransplant, was enrolled, and a few patients lacking pretransplant specimens were excluded. Instead of going to the commercial service, samples from a few later patients were sequenced in-house on an Illumina MiSeq and processed with MiXCR. Alloreactive clones were identified by sequencing pre-transplant mixed lymphocyte reaction products and comparing these products with unstimulated pre-transplant donor and recipient T cells. After intestinal transplantation, graft-versus-host and host-versus-graft alloreactive T cell clones in the graft, circulation and bone marrow were tracked using bulk TCR-beta CDR3 sequencing. A peak of at least 4% donor T cells among recipient peripheral blood mononuclear cells was the definition used for donor T cell macrochimerism.

General conclusions and limits of the study: Conclusions were limited by the relatively low number and heterogeneity of intestinal transplant patients. Patients with donor T cell macrochimerism had high GvH to HvG T cell clonal ratios in their allografts. Peak levels of circulating GvH clones were associated with declines in HvG clones early after transplant. GvH clones were detected in recipient bone marrow, and some appeared earlier in ileal mucosa or blood, consistent with an intestinal mucosal origin.

The library was built by means of the immunoSEQ multiplex PCR assay. In most patients, genomic DNA was isolated using the Qiagen DNeasy Blood and Tissue Kit and sent frozen to Adaptive Biotechnologies for TCR sequencing. For most patients, high-throughput TCR-beta CDR3 sequencing of genomic DNA was performed by Adaptive Biotechnologies. On the study's bioinformatics: TCR sequencing data were retrieved from Adaptive's ImmunoSEQ software for some 17 patients, whereas a few other patients were processed with MiXCR and VDJtools. To correct CD4 versus CD8 sorting errors, any sequence found in both subsets at a frequency ratio below 5:1 was removed. Because the origin of CDR3 nucleotide sequences shared between donor and recipient could not be assigned, those sequences were removed. At least 2-fold expansion over unstimulated cells and a minimum CFSE-low frequency of 0.002% (template counts) or 0.001% (read counts) were required for clones to be classified as alloreactive. Mappable clones were those detected in sequenced pre-transplant spleen, lymph node, or MLR CFSE-low populations of the donor or recipient. Cumulative frequency of alloreactive clones was calculated as a percentage of all sequences weighted by copy number. Here the immuneACCESS table is served through TCRdb, limited to in-frame sequences with V and J called. Missing clones are a known gap in these copies; in checked studies unresolved V genes cover under half, and the rest lacks a known reason. Clone size and V and J calls were adopted from that table, with D and trimming inferred from the DNA. The table for this sample lists roughly 13,000 clones; around a third of them were counted only once. Around 6% of the sample belongs to the ten largest clones.

The specimen was alloreactive CD4+ T cells from a mixed lymphocyte reaction culture, collected before intestinal transplant. The cell subset or site label for this specimen denotes: CFSE-low proliferating T cells sorted from roughly six-day pre-transplant mixed lymphocyte reaction (GvH or HvG direction). This TCR was sampled from a human patient who received an intestinal transplant. The chain is encoded by TRBV18 joined to TRBJ2-5, with 9 middle bases fitting TRBD1. The bases are TGTGCCAGCTCGTCACAGGGGGCATCGGAGACCCAGTACTTC. This codes for CASSSQGASETQYF.